Presented here are 18 T cell receptor beta chains from one specimen sequenced in a study of T cell repertoires in cytomegalovirus infection. Each CDR3 protein gets one entry after TCRdb re-called the reads with MiXCR. The table shows about 920,000 distinct CDR3 sequences, with approximately 31% occurring only once. These receptors' targets are unknown. Sample: cultured CD8+ T cells from PBMCs, taken from culture after CMV antigen stimulation. The receptors here all came from a human donor in good health (CMV status not recorded). Some clones in this sample may be carry-over from other donors' samples.

For this clonotype: A clone one base away is much larger, so this may be a read error. The CDR3 is CASRLSRDRALYGYTF. In nucleotides, the CDR3 is TGTGCCAGCAGATTAAGCCGGGACAGGGCACTTTATGGCTACACCTTC. The V call is TRBV7-4, the J call TRBJ1-2, with 9 nucleotides matching TRBD1. Germline loops: CDR1 SGHVT, CDR2 SQSDAQ. This CDR3 spans 16 amino acids. J was trimmed by 5 bases and V by 6 bases; bases with no gene match: 13. The entire variable domain, with the rest obtained from reference TRBV7-4 and TRBJ1-2, is as follows: GAGVSQSPRYKVAKRGRDVALRCDSISGHVTLYWYRQTLGQGSEVLTYSQSDAQRDKSGRPSGRFSAERPERSVSTLKIQRTEQGDSAVYLCASRLSRDRALYGYTFGSGTRLTVV.

A few counts support this clonotype. The chain uses TRBV20-1 and TRBJ2-6; tentatively, D is TRBD1 or TRBD2 (5 bases each). The CDR3 extends over 16 amino acids. Trimming cost V 0 bases and J 0 bases, with 9 bases left between them. Germline V lookup: CDR1 DFQATT, CDR2 SNEGSKA (reference sequence). DNA for the CDR3: TGCAGTGCTAGAGATCATGGGGGCTCTGGGGCCAACGTCCTGACTTTC. Amino acid sequence: CSARDHGGSGANVLTF.

This clonotype was seen more than once but under ten times. Germline and junction disagree at one end, which may indicate a read error. The genes are TRBV7-7 and TRBJ2-5, with TRBD1 as a possible D gene (5 bases). The V gene's germline CDR1 is SSHAT and CDR2 FNYEAQ (reference sequence). The CDR3 consists of 13 residues. CDR3 nucleotides: TGTGCTAGCAGGCCACAGGAAGGAGAGACCCAGTACTTC. Its translation: CASRPQEGETQYF.

The chain employs TRBV7-9 and TRBJ1-5; TRBD1 might be the D (5 bases). The CDR3 has 18 amino acids. Germline lookup yields CDR1 SEHNR and CDR2 FQNEAQ (reference sequence). Trimming stripped 1 base from V and 4 bases from J, with 20 bases between. The CDR3 region is CASSLGYGHGDKNQPQHF. The CDR3 bases are TGTGCCAGCAGCTTAGGATACGGACATGGGGATAAGAATCAGCCCCAGCATTTT.

This clonotype showed up just a few times. The chain recombines TRBV19 with TRBJ1-1, with TRBD1 matching over 8 bases. This CDR3 contains 16 residues. The germline V gene has CDR1 LNHDA and CDR2 SQIVND (reference sequence). V lost 5 bases to trimming and J lost 0 bases; unmatched junction nucleotides: 8. CDR3 region: CASSGWTGNMNTEAFF. The CDR3, as DNA: TGTGCCAGTAGTGGATGGACAGGGAACATGAACACTGAAGCTTTCTTT.

V usage is TRBV19 and J usage is TRBJ1-1, with unresolved D. Trimming took off 7 bases at V and 0 bases at J, with 12 bases between the two ends. The CDR3 has 14 amino acids. Per the germline V gene, CDR1 is LNHDA and CDR2 is SQIVND (reference sequence). The CDR3 DNA is TGTGCCAGTACCCTATACATCCTGAACACTGAAGCTTTCTTT. Its protein product is CASTLYILNTEAFF.

The chain is built from TRBV6-6 and TRBJ2-6; D is ambiguous. The length of the CDR3 is 15 residues. The V end was cut by 6 bases, the J end by 0 bases, with 9 bases between. The germline CDR1 and CDR2 sequences are MNHNY and SVGAGI (reference sequence). As DNA, the CDR3 is TGTGCCAGCAGATTCGTAGACTCTGGGGCCAACGTCCTGACTTTC. Its translation is CASRFVDSGANVLTF.

This chain connects TRBV4-1 to TRBJ1-2; 8 nucleotides match TRBD1. V shed 7 bases, J shed 4 bases, and the junction held 11 bases outside the gene matches. Germline CDR1 MGHRA, CDR2 YSYEKL. The CDR3 is made up of 15 amino acids. For the CDR3, the DNA is TGCGCCAGCAAAGTGGTGCAGGGGGCGTCCTATGGCTACACCTTC. Translation: CASKVVQGASYGYTF.

Only a few counts were recorded for this clonotype. The chain couples TRBV7-8 to TRBJ2-5, with D possibly TRBD1 on 5 matching bases. V shed 3 bases and J shed 5 bases, with 16 bases lying between them. This CDR3 is built from 15 residues. Germline V gives CDR1 SGHVS, CDR2 FQNEAQ. This CDR3 reads CASSFGHQGGETQYF. The CDR3 DNA reads TGTGCCAGCAGCTTCGGTCACCAGGGCGGCGAGACCCAGTACTTC.

This clonotype came up a few times. The chain carries TRBV5-6 and TRBJ2-1; 10 nucleotides agree with TRBD2. Germline CDR1 reads SGHDT; CDR2 reads YYEEEE. This CDR3 contains 16 residues. Germline trimming cut 6 bases from V and 6 bases from J; bases unmatched to any gene: 12. The chain's CDR3 is CASILRGAGGPNEQFF. CDR3 bases: TGTGCCAGCATCCTACGGGGAGCGGGGGGGCCCAATGAGCAGTTCTTC. The full variable domain, rest sourced from reference TRBV5-6 and TRBJ2-1, is DAGVTQSPTHLIKTRGQQVTLRCSPKSGHDTVSWYQQALGQGPQFIFQYYEEEERQRGNFPDRFSGHQFPNYSSELNVNALLLGDSALYLCASILRGAGGPNEQFFGPGTRLTVL.

This clonotype occurred a few times. The chain joins TRBV28 to TRBJ2-5; the D is unclear. The germline gives CDR1 MDHEN, CDR2 SYDVKM. Trimming removed 3 bases at V and 2 bases at J, with 4 bases between. The CDR3 has 12 residues. The CDR3 spells CASSFLQETQYF. CDR3 sequence (DNA): TGTGCCAGCAGTTTTCTGCAAGAGACCCAGTACTTC.

The V call is TRBV6-6, the J call TRBJ2-1; D ambiguous. CDR1 and CDR2 from the germline V gene are MNHNY and SVGAGI (reference sequence). V was shortened by 2 bases and J by 3 bases, with 17 bases between the two germline ends. The CDR3 contains 17 residues. In nucleotides, the CDR3 is TGTGCCAGCAGTTACCGGGCAGGCCCTACTCGCTACAATGAGCAGTTCTTC. Its protein is CASSYRAGPTRYNEQFF.

The rearrangement uses TRBV2 and TRBJ1-2, with D perhaps TRBD1 (5 bases). V dropped 2 bases and J dropped 4 bases, with 14 bases sitting between them. The CDR3 has 15 residues. Per germline, CDR1 SNHLY and CDR2 FYNNEI. CDR3 nucleotide sequence: TGTGCCAGCAGTGAACCGGGGGACCGGTTCTATGGCTACACCTTC. Translating gives CASSEPGDRFYGYTF.

This clonotype was picked up many times. The genes are TRBV6-1 and TRBJ2-1; 8 nucleotides line up with TRBD2. Germline values: CDR1 MNHNS, CDR2 SASEGT. The junction had 5 bases not matched to a gene; V was cut back by 5 bases and J by 2 bases. The CDR3 loop spans 15 amino acids. The CDR3 is CASSQGGGTYNEQFF. CDR3 bases: TGTGCCAGCAGTCAAGGCGGGGGGACCTACAATGAGCAGTTCTTC.

Concerning this clonotype itself: A much larger clone differs from this one at a single base, so this may be a read error. The DNA of the CDR3 is TGTGCCAGCAGTCACGTGACGGACCAAGAGACCCAGTACTTC. It codes for CASSHVTDQETQYF. The chain is built from TRBV6-1 and TRBJ2-5, with D uncertain. V lost 5 bases and J lost 0, with 10 bases in between. There are 14 residues in the CDR3. Germline V lookup: CDR1 MNHNS, CDR2 SASEGT.

This chain connects TRBV7-9 to TRBJ2-5; a weak D match, TRBD1 (5 bases). V shed 10 bases and J shed 0 bases, with 24 bases lying between them. CDR3 length: 17 amino acids. Germline assignment: CDR1 SEHNR and CDR2 FQNEAQ (reference sequence). The CDR3 sequence: CANNCPTSTAYQETQYF. CDR3 nucleotide sequence: TGTGCCAACAACTGTCCCACGTCGACAGCGTACCAAGAGACCCAGTACTTC.

The chain uses TRBV5-1 and TRBJ2-7; D remains unclear. Trimming removed 4 bases from V and 2 bases from J, with 10 bases in between. The CDR3 is 13 amino acids. CDR1 is SGHRS, CDR2 YFSETQ, per germline. The CDR3 reads CASSVRHAYEQYF. The CDR3 nucleotides read TGCGCCAGCAGCGTGCGACATGCCTACGAGCAGTACTTC.

This sequence joins TRBV15 and TRBJ2-4; D might be TRBD2 (6 bases). Trimming took 5 bases from V and 0 from J, leaving 14 bases between them. The CDR3 is made up of 16 amino acids. The germline V gene encodes CDR1 LNHNV and CDR2 YYDKDF (reference sequence). The CDR3 protein is CATSFGRGSAKNIQYF. CDR3 nucleotides: TGTGCCACCAGCTTCGGACGGGGGTCAGCCAAAAACATTCAGTACTTC.